A selection of T cell receptor beta chains follows, all from one sample in a study of shared clonotypes between healthy human individuals. The assay was immunoSEQ multiplex PCR, and TCRdb's table has in-frame clones only and misses some. The sample yields 2.3 million or so clones, 80% to 95% seen once. The sequenced material came from naive CD4+ T cells from PBMCs. The source is a man aged 18 to 35 in good health. Some clones in this sample may be carry-over from other donors' samples. Both conserved end residues are part of each CDR3. Each record gives: D gene, clone size, J gene, CDR3 length, V gene, CDR3 DNA, CDR3 protein. A D gene is named only where the DNA matches it firmly. The size field is filled for only some rows; it gives once, few, many or a size class.

TRBD1	few	TRBJ1-1	15	TRBV5-6	TGTGCCAGCAGCACTCCCGGACAGGGGAACACTGAAGCTTTCTTT	CASSTPGQGNTEAFF
NA	NA	TRBJ2-1	11	TRBV7-3	TGTGCCAGCAGCCAGGACCATGAGCAGTTCTTC	CASSQDHEQFF
TRBD2	NA	TRBJ2-2	15	TRBV30	TGTGCCTGGAGCTTCGGGGGGAAGAACACCGGGGAGCTGTTTTTT	CAWSFGGKNTGELFF
NA	NA	TRBJ2-7	16	TRBV6-5	TGTGCCAGCAGTTACGACGCTAGAGGGGGGCTCTACGAGCAGTACTTC	CASSYDARGGLYEQYF
TRBD2	NA	TRBJ2-3	15	TRBV28	TGTGCCAGCAGTCAATTAGCGGGAGATTTAGATACGCAGTATTTT	CASSQLAGDLDTQYF
NA	NA	TRBJ2-1	12	TRBV6-4	TGTGCCACCTTTGTGTTTAGGCATGAGCAGTTCTTC	CATFVFRHEQFF
NA	NA	TRBJ1-1	15	TRBV29-1	TGCAGCGTTGAAGATAGGGCAGGACGGAACACTGAAGCTTTCTTT	CSVEDRAGRNTEAFF
NA	NA	TRBJ2-4	11	TRBV7-2	TGTGCCAGCAGCCCCGGGGGCATTCAGTACTTC	CASSPGGIQYF
NA	NA	TRBJ2-2	15	TRBV7-2	TGTGCCAGCAGCCGGATAATGCCGAACACCGGGGAGCTGTTTTTT	CASSRIMPNTGELFF
NA	NA	TRBJ1-2	14	TRBV15	TGTGCCACCAGCAGAGGTGCGGAATCGTATGGCTACACCTTC	CATSRGAESYGYTF